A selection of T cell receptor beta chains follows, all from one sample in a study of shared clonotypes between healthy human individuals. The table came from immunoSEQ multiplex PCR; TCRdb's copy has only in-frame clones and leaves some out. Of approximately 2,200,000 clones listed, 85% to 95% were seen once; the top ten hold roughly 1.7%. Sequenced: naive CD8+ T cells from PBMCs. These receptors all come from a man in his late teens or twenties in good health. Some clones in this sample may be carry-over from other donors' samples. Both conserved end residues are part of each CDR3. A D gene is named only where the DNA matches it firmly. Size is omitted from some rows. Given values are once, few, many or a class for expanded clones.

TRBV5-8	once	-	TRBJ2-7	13	CASSFFKAYEQYF	TGTGCCAGCAGCTTTTTCAAGGCCTACGAGCAGTACTTC
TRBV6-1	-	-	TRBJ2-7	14	CASSGRGRFYEQYF	TGTGCCAGCAGTGGGAGGGGACGATTCTACGAGCAGTACTTC
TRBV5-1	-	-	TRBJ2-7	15	CASSWVGRSSYEQYF	TGCGCCAGCAGCTGGGTTGGGCGGAGCTCCTACGAGCAGTACTTC
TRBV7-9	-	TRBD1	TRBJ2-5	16	CASSLAQGALQETQYF	TGTGCCAGCAGCTTAGCCCAGGGGGCCCTTCAAGAGACCCAGTACTTC
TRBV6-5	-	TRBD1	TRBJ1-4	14	CASSPEGAGEKLFF	TGTGCCAGCAGCCCGGAGGGGGCGGGGGAAAAACTGTTTTTT
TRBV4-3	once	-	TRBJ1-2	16	CASSQDRSGALYGYTF	TGCGCCAGCAGCCAAGATCGGTCAGGGGCTCTCTATGGCTACACCTTC
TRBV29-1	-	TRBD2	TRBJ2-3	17	CSVERTLLAGVGDTQYF	TGCAGCGTTGAGAGGACATTACTAGCGGGAGTGGGTGATACGCAGTATTTT
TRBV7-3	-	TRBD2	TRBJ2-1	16	CASSLTLASGSNEQFF	TGTGCCAGCAGCTTAACGTTGGCTAGCGGATCCAATGAGCAGTTCTTC
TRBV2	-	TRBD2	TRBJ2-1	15	CASSEYGRALDEQFF	TGTGCCAGCAGTGAGTACGGGAGGGCCCTCGATGAGCAGTTCTTC
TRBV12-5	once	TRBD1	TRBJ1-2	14	CASGLEGAWYGYTF	TGTGCTAGTGGTTTAGAGGGGGCTTGGTATGGCTACACCTTC
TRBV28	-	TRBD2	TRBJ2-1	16	CASSLLSAGAINEQFF	TGTGCCAGCAGTTTACTCTCTGCGGGAGCCATCAATGAGCAGTTCTTC
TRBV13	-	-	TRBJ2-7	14	CASSPGVQGGEQYF	TGTGCCAGCAGCCCAGGGGTTCAGGGGGGCGAGCAGTACTTC
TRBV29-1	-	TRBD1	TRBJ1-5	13	CSVCKGAGQPRHF	TGCAGCGTATGTAAGGGGGCGGGACAGCCCCGGCATTTT
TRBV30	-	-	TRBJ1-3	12	CAWSILGNTIYF	TGTGCCTGGAGTATTTTGGGAAACACCATATATTTT
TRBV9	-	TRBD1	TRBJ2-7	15	CASSEQDRGPYEQYF	TGTGCCAGCAGTGAACAGGACAGGGGCCCTTACGAGCAGTACTTC
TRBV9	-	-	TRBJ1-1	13	CASSGPGAAEAFF	TGTGCCAGCAGCGGACCCGGGGCAGCCGAAGCTTTCTTT
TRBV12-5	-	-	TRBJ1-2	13	CASGLVPGDGYTF	TGTGCTAGTGGTTTGGTACCAGGGGATGGCTACACCTTC
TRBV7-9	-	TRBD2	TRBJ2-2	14	CASSTSANTGELFF	TGTGCCAGCAGTACTAGCGCGAACACCGGGGAGCTGTTTTTT
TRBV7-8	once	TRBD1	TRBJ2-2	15	CASSSQPTGPGELFF	TGTGCCAGCAGCTCCCAACCGACAGGGCCCGGGGAGCTGTTTTTT
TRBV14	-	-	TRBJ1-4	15	CASSPRFGGKEKLFF	TGTGCCAGCAGTCCAAGATTCGGGGGTAAAGAAAAACTGTTTTTT
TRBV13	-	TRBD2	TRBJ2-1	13	CASSGRLAGDPFF	TGTGCCAGCAGCGGCCGACTAGCGGGAGACCCGTTCTTC
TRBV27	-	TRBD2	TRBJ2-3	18	CASSPIALAGGPADTQYF	TGTGCCAGCAGTCCGATAGCACTAGCGGGAGGGCCCGCAGATACGCAGTATTTT
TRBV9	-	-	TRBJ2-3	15	CASSVGGASTDTQYF	TGTGCCAGCAGCGTAGGCGGAGCTAGCACAGATACGCAGTATTTT
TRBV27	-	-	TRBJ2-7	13	CASSYESSYEQYF	TGTGCCAGCAGTTATGAGAGCTCCTACGAGCAGTACTTC
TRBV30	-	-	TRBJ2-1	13	CAWDPSNGNEQFF	TGTGCCTGGGACCCTTCCAACGGGAATGAGCAGTTCTTC
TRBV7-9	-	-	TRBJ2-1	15	CASSLPRGAYNEQFF	TGTGCCAGCAGCTTACCGCGGGGAGCCTACAATGAGCAGTTCTTC
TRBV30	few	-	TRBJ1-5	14	CAWSRRGGNQPQHF	TGTGCCTGGAGTCGGAGGGGAGGCAATCAGCCCCAGCATTTT
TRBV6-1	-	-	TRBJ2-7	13	CASSPTPSYEQYF	TGTGCCAGCAGTCCAACCCCATCCTACGAGCAGTACTTC
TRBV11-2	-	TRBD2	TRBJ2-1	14	CASSPRDYHNEQFF	TGTGCCAGCAGCCCCCGGGACTATCACAATGAGCAGTTCTTC
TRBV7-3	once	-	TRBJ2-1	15	CASSSGPEIGNEQFF	TGTGCCAGCAGCTCCGGGCCGGAGATAGGGAATGAGCAGTTCTTC
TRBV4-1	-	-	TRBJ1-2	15	CASSHPRGANYGYTF	TGCGCCAGCAGCCACCCCAGGGGAGCTAACTATGGCTACACCTTC
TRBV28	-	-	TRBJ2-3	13	CASSFSDPDTQYF	TGTGCCAGCAGTTTCAGCGACCCAGATACGCAGTATTTT
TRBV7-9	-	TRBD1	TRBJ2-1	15	CASSLGEGGRDEQFF	TGTGCCAGCAGCTTAGGAGAAGGGGGCAGGGATGAGCAGTTCTTC
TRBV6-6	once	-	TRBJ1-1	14	CASSYSRGNTEAFF	TGTGCCAGCAGTTACTCTCGGGGGAACACTGAAGCTTTCTTT
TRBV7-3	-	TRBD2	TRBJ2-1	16	CASSPIAGGSSDEQFF	TGTGCCAGCAGCCCAATAGCGGGAGGCTCGTCTGATGAGCAGTTCTTC
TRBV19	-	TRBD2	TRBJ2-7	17	CASSLTIWTSGSYEQYF	TGTGCCAGTAGTCTTACAATTTGGACTAGCGGAAGCTACGAGCAGTACTTC
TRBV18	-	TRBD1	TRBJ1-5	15	CASSPTTDRDQPQHF	TGTGCCAGCTCACCAACCACGGACAGGGATCAGCCCCAGCATTTT
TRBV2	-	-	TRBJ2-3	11	CASDGRDTQYF	TGTGCCAGCGACGGACGGGATACGCAGTATTTT
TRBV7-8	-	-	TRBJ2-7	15	CASSAEGLLSYEQYF	TGTGCCAGCTCCGCAGAGGGGCTACTCTCCTACGAGCAGTACTTC
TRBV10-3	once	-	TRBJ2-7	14	CAIRAADSSYEQYF	TGTGCCATCAGAGCGGCGGACAGCTCCTACGAGCAGTACTTC
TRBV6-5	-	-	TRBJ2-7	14	CASSLRGLPGEQYF	TGTGCCAGCAGCCTGCGGGGCCTCCCGGGGGAGCAGTACTTC
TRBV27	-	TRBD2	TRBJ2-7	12	CASSGLSYEQYF	TGTGCCAGTAGCGGGCTCTCCTACGAGCAGTACTTC
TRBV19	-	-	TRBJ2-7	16	CASSIISGLSSYEQYF	TGTGCCAGTAGTATAATTTCGGGACTTAGCTCCTACGAGCAGTACTTC
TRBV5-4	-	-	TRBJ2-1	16	CASSLERESSYNEQFF	TGTGCCAGCAGCTTGGAAAGGGAGAGCTCCTACAATGAGCAGTTCTTC
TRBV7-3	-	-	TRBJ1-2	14	CASSSTGTGVGYTF	TGTGCCAGCAGCTCAACCGGGACTGGGGTGGGCTACACCTTC
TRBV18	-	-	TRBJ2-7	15	CASSPRTQGSYEQYF	TGTGCCAGCTCACCAAGAACTCAGGGGTCCTACGAGCAGTACTTC
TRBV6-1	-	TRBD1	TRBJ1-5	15	CASKGKGASNQPQHF	TGTGCCAGCAAGGGAAAGGGGGCTAGCAATCAGCCCCAGCATTTT
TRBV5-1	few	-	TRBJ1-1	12	CASSLGDNEAFF	TGCGCCAGCAGCTTGGGGGACAATGAAGCTTTCTTT
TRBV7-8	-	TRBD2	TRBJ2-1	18	CASSLDWLAEASYNEQFF	TGTGCCAGCAGCTTAGACTGGCTAGCGGAAGCCTCCTACAATGAGCAGTTCTTC
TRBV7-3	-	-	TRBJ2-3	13	CASSRDTTDTQYF	TGTGCCAGCAGCCGGGACACCACAGATACGCAGTATTTT
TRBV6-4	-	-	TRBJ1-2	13	CASSDSTAAGYTF	TGTGCCAGCAGTGACTCGACCGCGGCCGGCTACACCTTC
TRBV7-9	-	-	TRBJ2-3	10	CGVQGDTQYF	TGTGGGGTGCAGGGCGATACGCAGTATTTT
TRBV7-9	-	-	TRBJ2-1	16	CASSQSGNNAYNEQFF	TGTGCCAGCAGCCAGTCCGGGAACAATGCCTACAATGAGCAGTTCTTC
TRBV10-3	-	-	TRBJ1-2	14	CAISAFTYNYGYTF	TGTGCCATCAGTGCCTTTACATATAACTATGGCTACACCTTC
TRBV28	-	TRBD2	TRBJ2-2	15	CASSLAGEYTGELFF	TGTGCCAGCAGTTTGGCGGGAGAATACACCGGGGAGCTGTTTTTT
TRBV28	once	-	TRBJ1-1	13	CASSLGGMGEAFF	TGTGCCAGCAGTTTAGGGGGCATGGGTGAAGCTTTCTTT
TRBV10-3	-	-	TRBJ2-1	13	CAISEGSGNEQFF	TGTGCCATCAGTGAGGGGTCGGGCAATGAGCAGTTCTTC
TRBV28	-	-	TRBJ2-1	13	CASSGHHGESPFF	TGTGCCAGCAGCGGTCACCACGGCGAAAGTCCGTTCTTC